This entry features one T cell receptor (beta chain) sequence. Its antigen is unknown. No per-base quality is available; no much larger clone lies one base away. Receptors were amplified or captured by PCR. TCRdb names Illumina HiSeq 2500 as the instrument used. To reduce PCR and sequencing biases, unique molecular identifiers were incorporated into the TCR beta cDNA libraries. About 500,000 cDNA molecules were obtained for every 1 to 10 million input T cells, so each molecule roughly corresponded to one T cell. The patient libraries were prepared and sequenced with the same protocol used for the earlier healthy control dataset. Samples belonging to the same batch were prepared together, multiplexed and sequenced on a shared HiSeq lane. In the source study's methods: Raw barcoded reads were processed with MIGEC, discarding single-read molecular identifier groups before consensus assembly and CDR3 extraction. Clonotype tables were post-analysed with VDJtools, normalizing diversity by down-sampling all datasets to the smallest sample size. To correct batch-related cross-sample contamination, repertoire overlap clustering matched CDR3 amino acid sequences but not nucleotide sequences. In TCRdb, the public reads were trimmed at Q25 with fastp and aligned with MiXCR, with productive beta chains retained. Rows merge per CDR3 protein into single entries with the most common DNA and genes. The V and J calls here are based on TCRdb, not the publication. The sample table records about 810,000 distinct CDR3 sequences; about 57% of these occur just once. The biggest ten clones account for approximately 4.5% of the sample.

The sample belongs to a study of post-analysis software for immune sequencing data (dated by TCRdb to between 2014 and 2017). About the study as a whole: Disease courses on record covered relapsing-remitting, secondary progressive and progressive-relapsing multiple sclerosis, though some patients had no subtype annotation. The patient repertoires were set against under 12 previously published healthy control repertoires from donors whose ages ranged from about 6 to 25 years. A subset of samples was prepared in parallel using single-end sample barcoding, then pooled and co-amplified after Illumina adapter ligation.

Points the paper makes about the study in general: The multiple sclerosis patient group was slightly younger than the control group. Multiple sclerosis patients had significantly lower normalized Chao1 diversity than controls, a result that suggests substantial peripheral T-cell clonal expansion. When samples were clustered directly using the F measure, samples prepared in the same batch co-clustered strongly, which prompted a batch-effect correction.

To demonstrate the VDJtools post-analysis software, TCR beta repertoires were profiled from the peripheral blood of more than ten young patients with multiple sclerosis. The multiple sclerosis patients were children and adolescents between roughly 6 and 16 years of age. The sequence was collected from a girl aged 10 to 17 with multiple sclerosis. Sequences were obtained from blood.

The DNA is TGTGCCAGCAGCTTAGCCCGGACAGGGCTATCTACCTACGAGCAGTACTTC. This is translated as CASSLARTGLSTYEQYF. The receptor chain draws on TRBV7-8 and TRBJ2-7, and 8 junctional nucleotides match TRBD1. The CDR3 sequence holds 17 residues, the cysteine and phenylalanine included. The only DNA kept is the CDR3, 51 bases in frame from the first base. For CDR1 and CDR2, the germline V gene lists SGHVS and FQNEAQ. The V end gives up 0 bases and the J end 2 bases, leaving 9 bases in the junction not matched to a gene.